The 11 T cell receptor beta chains below were found in one sample sequenced in a study of radiation and T cells in renal cell carcinoma. Using immunoSEQ multiplex PCR, the repertoire was profiled, and TCRdb retains in-frame clones only, with some absent. The sample holds some 150,000 clones, about nine tenths seen once. Time point in this sample: blood 2 weeks post-SBRT. Specified treatment: 15 Gy SBRT to primary tumor, nephrectomy 4 weeks later. This specimen consisted of blood, obtained from a patient whose treatment included radiotherapy and nephrectomy. The receptors originated from a woman in her forties or fifties with renal cell carcinoma.

This sequence joins TRBV2 and TRBJ1-6; perhaps TRBD1 as D (5 bases). With 6 bases removed from V and 7 bases from J, the gap between germline ends came to 7 bases. CDR1 and CDR2 (germline): SNHLY, FYNNEI. This CDR3 has 12 residues. The CDR3: CASSRQNSPLHF. CDR3 nucleotides: TGTGCCAGCAGCCGACAGAATTCACCCCTCCACTTT. Complete variable domain (other parts from reference TRBV2 and TRBJ1-6): EPEVTQTPSHQVTQMGQEVILRCVPISNHLYFYWYRQILGQKVEFLVSFYNNEISEKSEIFDDQFSVERPDGSNFTLKIRSTKLEDSAMYFCASSRQNSPLHFGNGTRLTVT.

V usage is TRBV19 and J usage is TRBJ1-2; no clear D. The V and J ends lost 8 bases and 4 bases respectively, with 23 bases between them. This CDR3 spans 16 amino acids. Germline loops: CDR1 LNHDA, CDR2 SQIVND (reference sequence). CDR3 region: CASHGLGSNTIYGYTF. The DNA of the CDR3 is TGTGCCAGTCACGGGTTGGGCAGCAACACCATCTATGGCTACACCTTC.

V usage is TRBV13 and J usage is TRBJ2-2, with 11 bases identical to TRBD1. Unmatched junction bases numbered 2, after V lost 4 bases and J lost 4 bases. Germline V CDR1 and CDR2: PRHDT, FYEKMQ (reference sequence). The CDR3 has 15 residues. CDR3 nucleotides: TGTGCCAGCAGCTCCGGGACAGGGGGCACCGGGGAGCTGTTTTTT. As protein: CASSSGTGGTGELFF.

V usage is TRBV6-5 and J usage is TRBJ2-6; D call uncertain. In germline, CDR1 is MNHEY, CDR2 SVGAGI. The CDR3 has 16 residues. The V end was cut by 2 bases, the J end by 3 bases, with 11 bases between. The CDR3 DNA reads TGTGCCAGCAGTTACCACCCCGGTGGTGGGGCCAACGTCCTGACTTTC. It specifies CASSYHPGGGANVLTF.

The gene calls are TRBV9 and TRBJ2-3; D assignment may be TRBD1 or TRBD2 (7 bases each). Germline CDR1 is SGDLS and CDR2 is YYNGEE. V lost 0 bases, J lost 0 bases, and 23 bases lay in between. The CDR3 has 20 residues. The CDR3 region is CASSVAFGGGGSPSTDTQYF. The CDR3 DNA reads TGTGCCAGCAGCGTAGCATTCGGAGGGGGCGGGAGTCCTAGCACAGATACGCAGTATTTT. Looking up the rest from reference TRBV9 and TRBJ2-3 gives the full variable domain: DSGVTQTPKHLITATGQRVTLRCSPRSGDLSVYWYQQSLDQGLQFLIQYYNGEERAKGNILERFSAQQFPDLHSELNLSSLELGDSALYFCASSVAFGGGGSPSTDTQYFGPGTRLTVL.

This rearrangement joins TRBV5-1 to TRBJ2-3; 9 nucleotides match TRBD2. The junction had 6 bases not matched to a gene; V was cut back by 7 bases and J by 0 bases. This CDR3 region has 15 residues. CDR1 SGHRS and CDR2 YFSETQ come from the germline V gene. CDR3 coding DNA: TGCGCCAGCGCGGCGGCGGGGGGGAGCACAGATACGCAGTATTTT. Translating gives CASAAAGGSTDTQYF.

Only a few counts were recorded for this clone. The chain combines TRBV11-2 with TRBJ1-1; D remains ambiguous. There are 15 residues in the CDR3. Germline CDR1 is SGHAT and CDR2 is FQNNGV. Trimming removed 4 bases at V and 6 bases at J, with 18 bases between. The CDR3 region is CASSSLKDRRAEAFF. CDR3 sequence (DNA): TGTGCCAGCAGCTCGCTCAAGGACCGTCGGGCTGAAGCTTTCTTT.

The V gene is TRBV30, the J gene TRBJ1-4, with 7 bases that match TRBD1. The V and J ends lost 8 bases and 6 bases, in that order; junction bases with no gene match: 12. The CDR3 runs 14 residues. Germline lookup yields CDR1 GTSNPN and CDR2 SVGIG (reference sequence). In DNA form, the CDR3 reads TGTGCCGGGGGACAGTACAATGCGGATGAAAAACTGTTTTTT. Translated, it gives CAGGQYNADEKLFF.

The genes are TRBV5-4 and TRBJ1-2; 7 bases line up with TRBD1. The CDR3 extends over 14 amino acids. Germline loops: CDR1 SGHNT, CDR2 YYREEE (reference sequence). After removal of 0 bases from V and 6 bases from J, the junction contained 5 bases not matched to a gene. CDR3 coding DNA: TGTGCCAGCAGCTTGGACAGGGGCGTAAATGGCTACACCTTC. As protein: CASSLDRGVNGYTF.

The rearrangement joins TRBV30 to TRBJ2-6; 9 bases are a match to TRBD1. Germline-derived CDR1 and CDR2 are GTSNPN and SVGIG (reference sequence). The J segment lost 2 bases and the V segment lost 3 bases, leaving 5 bases of the junction unmatched. This CDR3 spans 16 amino acids. The chain's CDR3 is CAWSGQGRPGANVLTF. CDR3 DNA sequence: TGTGCCTGGAGCGGACAGGGGCGGCCTGGGGCCAACGTCCTGACTTTC.

This chain joins TRBV6-5 and TRBJ1-1; tentative D call: TRBD1 (6 bases). The V end was cut by 8 bases, the J end by 7 bases, with 20 bases between. Germline CDR1 reads MNHEY; CDR2 reads SVGAGI. CDR3 length equals 14 residues. The CDR3: CASWKEGVGGEAFF. CDR3 nucleotide sequence: TGTGCCAGCTGGAAAGAGGGGGTAGGGGGTGAAGCTTTCTTT.